The 3 T cell receptor beta chains below all came from one sample that was sequenced in a study of blood T cell repertoires in COVID-19. Measured with immunoSEQ multiplex PCR; TCRdb has only the in-frame clones, and not every one. The sample has over 150,000 clones; roughly 87% are singletons. Sequenced: PBMCs or T cells enriched from blood (not recorded which). The receptors stem from a woman aged 45 to 65 who had recovered from COVID-19.

This clone was picked up a small number of times. This chain links TRBV13 with TRBJ2-1; 8 nucleotides agree with TRBD1. Trimming took 4 bases from V and 4 from J; bases not matched to a gene: 12. CDR3 size: 17 residues. Germline values: CDR1 PRHDT, CDR2 FYEKMQ (reference sequence). The CDR3 bases are TGTGCCAGCAGCTCCTCCAGGGGGCTAGTTACTTACAATGAGCAGTTCTTC. Translation gives CASSSSRGLVTYNEQFF.

The rearrangement joins TRBV15 to TRBJ1-1, with TRBD1 as a possible D gene (5 bases). The CDR3 spans 16 residues. CDR1 LNHNV and CDR2 YYDKDF come from the germline V gene (reference sequence). Trimming shortened V by 1 base and J by 0 bases, and 12 bases separated the two germline ends. CDR3 coding DNA: TGTGCCACCAGCAGAGGGGGGGAATTCATGAACACTGAAGCTTTCTTT. This sequence encodes CATSRGGEFMNTEAFF. Supplemented by reference TRBV15 and TRBJ1-1, the full variable domain reads DAMVIQNPRYQVTQFGKPVTLSCSQTLNHNVMYWYQQKSSQAPKLLFHYYDKDFNNEADTPDNFQSRRPNTSFCFLDIRSPGLGDTAMYLCATSRGGEFMNTEAFFGQGTRLTVV.

The rearrangement uses TRBV5-1 and TRBJ2-5; 13 bases are a match to TRBD2. Germline lookup yields CDR1 SGHRS and CDR2 YFSETQ. The CDR3 totals 16 residues. The trim removed 0 bases at V and 1 base at J, leaving 0 bases unmatched. CDR3 amino acids: CASSLGLAGGQETQYF. As DNA, the CDR3 is TGCGCCAGCAGCTTGGGACTAGCGGGAGGCCAAGAGACCCAGTACTTC. The full variable domain, rest sourced from reference TRBV5-1 and TRBJ2-5, is KAGVTQTPRYLIKTRGQQVTLSCSPISGHRSVSWYQQTPGQGLQFLFEYFSETQRNKGNFPGRFSGRQFSNSRSEMNVSTLELGDSALYLCASSLGLAGGQETQYFGPGTRLLVL.